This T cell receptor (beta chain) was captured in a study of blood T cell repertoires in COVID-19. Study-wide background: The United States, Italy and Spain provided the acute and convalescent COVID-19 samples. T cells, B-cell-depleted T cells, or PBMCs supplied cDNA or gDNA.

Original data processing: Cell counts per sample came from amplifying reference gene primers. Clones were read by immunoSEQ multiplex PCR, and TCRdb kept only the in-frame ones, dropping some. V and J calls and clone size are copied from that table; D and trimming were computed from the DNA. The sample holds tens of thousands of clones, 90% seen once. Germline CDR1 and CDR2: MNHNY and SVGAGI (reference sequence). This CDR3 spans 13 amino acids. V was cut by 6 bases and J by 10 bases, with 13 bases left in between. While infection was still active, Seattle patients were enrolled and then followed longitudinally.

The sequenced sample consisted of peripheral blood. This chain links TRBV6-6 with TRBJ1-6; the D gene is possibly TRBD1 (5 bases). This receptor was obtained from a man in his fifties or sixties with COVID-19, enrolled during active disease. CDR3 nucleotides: TGTGCCAGCAGATCGATGACAGTCTCACCCCTCCACTTT. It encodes CASRSMTVSPLHF.